This T cell receptor beta chain was recovered during a study of patients and donors after allogeneic stem cell transplantation. TCRdb ran MiXCR on the RT-PCR reads and lists one entry per CDR3 protein. The sample consists of over 200,000 distinct CDR3 sequences, less than 50% of them appearing once. V dropped 4 bases and J dropped 2 bases, with 3 bases sitting between them. The CDR3 is made up of 12 amino acids. Per the germline V gene, CDR1 is GTSNPN and CDR2 is SVGIG (reference sequence). This clonotype was detected a few times. The TCR comes from a human donor who was either an allogeneic HSCT recipient or a stem cell or donor lymphocyte infusion donor (not recorded which). It is not recorded whose cells these are; they may come from a transplant donor. V gene TRBV30 combines with J gene TRBJ2-6; D call uncertain. Sequencing input: blood, either unsorted or a sorted T cell fraction (not recorded which). The CDR3 sequence: CAWTPGANVLTF. The CDR3 bases are TGTGCCTGGACTCCTGGGGCCAACGTCCTGACTTTC.